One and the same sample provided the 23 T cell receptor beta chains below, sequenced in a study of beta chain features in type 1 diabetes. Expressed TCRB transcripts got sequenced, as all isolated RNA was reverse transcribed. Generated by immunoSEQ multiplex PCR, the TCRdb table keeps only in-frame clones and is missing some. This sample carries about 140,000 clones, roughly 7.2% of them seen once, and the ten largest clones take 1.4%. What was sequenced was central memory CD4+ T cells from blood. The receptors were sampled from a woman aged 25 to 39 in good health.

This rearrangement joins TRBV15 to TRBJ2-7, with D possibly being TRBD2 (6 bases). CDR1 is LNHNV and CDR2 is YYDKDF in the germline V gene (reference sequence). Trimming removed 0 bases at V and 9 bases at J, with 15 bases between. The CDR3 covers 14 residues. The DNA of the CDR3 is TGTGCCACCAGCAGAGATCCTAGCGCCGACACGCAGTACTTC. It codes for CATSRDPSADTQYF.

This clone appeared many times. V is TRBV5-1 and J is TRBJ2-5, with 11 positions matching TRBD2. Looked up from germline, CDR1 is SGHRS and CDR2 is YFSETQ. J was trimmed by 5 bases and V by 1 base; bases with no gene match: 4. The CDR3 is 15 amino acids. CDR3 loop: CASSLTSGSYETQYF. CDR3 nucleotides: TGCGCCAGCAGCTTGACTAGCGGGAGCTATGAGACCCAGTACTTC.

The CDR3 DNA sequence: TGTGCCAGCAGACCCGGGTCTCCTAACTATGGCTACACCTTC. Its translation: CASRPGSPNYGYTF. The rearrangement uses TRBV6-5 and TRBJ1-2; D uncertain. This CDR3 spans 14 amino acids. Looked up from germline, CDR1 is MNHEY and CDR2 is SVGAGI. V was pared by 6 bases and J by 0 bases, with 11 bases between.

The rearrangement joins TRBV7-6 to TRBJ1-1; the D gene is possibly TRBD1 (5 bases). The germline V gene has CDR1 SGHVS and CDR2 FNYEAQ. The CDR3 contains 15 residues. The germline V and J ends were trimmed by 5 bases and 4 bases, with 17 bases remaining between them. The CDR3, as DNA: TGTGCCAGCAGCCCTGACCTCATTGGGGCCACTGAAGCTTTCTTT. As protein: CASSPDLIGATEAFF.

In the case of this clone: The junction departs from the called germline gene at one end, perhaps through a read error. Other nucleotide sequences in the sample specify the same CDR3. This CDR3 reads CASSLSGEGETQYF. The CDR3, as DNA: TGTGCTAGCAGCTTATCGGGTGAGGGAGAGACCCAGTACTTC. J is TRBJ2-5 and V is TRBV7-7, with a tentative D call TRBD2 (5 bases). The CDR3 runs 14 residues. Germline V lookup: CDR1 SSHAT, CDR2 FNYEAQ (reference sequence).

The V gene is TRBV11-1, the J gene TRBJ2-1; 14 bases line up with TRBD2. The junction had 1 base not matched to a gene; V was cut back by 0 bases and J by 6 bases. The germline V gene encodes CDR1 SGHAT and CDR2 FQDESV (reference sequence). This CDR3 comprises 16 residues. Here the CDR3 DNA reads TGTGCCAGCAGCTTAGCGGGACTAGCGGGAGTCAATGAGCAGTTCTTC. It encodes CASSLAGLAGVNEQFF.

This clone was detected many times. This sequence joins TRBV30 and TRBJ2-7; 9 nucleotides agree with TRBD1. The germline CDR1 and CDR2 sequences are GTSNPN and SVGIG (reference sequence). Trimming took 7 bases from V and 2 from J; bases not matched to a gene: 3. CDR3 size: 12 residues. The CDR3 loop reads CALDRGTYEQYF. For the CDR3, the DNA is TGTGCCTTGGACAGGGGAACCTACGAGCAGTACTTC.

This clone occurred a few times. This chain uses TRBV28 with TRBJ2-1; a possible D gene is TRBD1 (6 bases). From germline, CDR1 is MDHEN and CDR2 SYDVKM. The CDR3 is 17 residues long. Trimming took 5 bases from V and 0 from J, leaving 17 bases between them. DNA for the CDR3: TGTGCCAGCAGTGTCCCCAGGGGAATAAGCTCCTACAATGAGCAGTTCTTC. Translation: CASSVPRGISSYNEQFF.

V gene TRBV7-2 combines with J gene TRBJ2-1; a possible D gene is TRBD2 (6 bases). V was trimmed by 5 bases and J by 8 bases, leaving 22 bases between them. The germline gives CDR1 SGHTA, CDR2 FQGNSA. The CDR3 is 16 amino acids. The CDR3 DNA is TGTGCCAGCAGCCTCGACGGGGGATGGAGGGGCGATGAGCAGTTCTTC. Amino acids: CASSLDGGWRGDEQFF.

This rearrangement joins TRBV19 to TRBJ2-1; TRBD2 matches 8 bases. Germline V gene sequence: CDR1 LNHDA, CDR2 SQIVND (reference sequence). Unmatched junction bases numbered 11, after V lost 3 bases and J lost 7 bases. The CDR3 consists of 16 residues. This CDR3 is CASSIGPAGARNEQFF. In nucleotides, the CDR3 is TGTGCCAGTAGTATCGGCCCAGCGGGAGCCCGGAATGAGCAGTTCTTC.

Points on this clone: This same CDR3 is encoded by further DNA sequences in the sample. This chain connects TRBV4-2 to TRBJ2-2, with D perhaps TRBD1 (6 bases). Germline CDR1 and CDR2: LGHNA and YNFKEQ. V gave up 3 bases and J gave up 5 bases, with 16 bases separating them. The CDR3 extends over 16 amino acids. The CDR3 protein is CASSQVGRGRTGELFF. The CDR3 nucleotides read TGTGCCAGCAGCCAGGTCGGCAGGGGACGGACCGGGGAGCTGTTTTTT.

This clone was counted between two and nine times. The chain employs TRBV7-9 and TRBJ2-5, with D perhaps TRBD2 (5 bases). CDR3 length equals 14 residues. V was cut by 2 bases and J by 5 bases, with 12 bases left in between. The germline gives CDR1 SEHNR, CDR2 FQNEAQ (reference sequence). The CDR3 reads CASSLRLASETQYF. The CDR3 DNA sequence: TGTGCCAGCAGCTTAAGGCTAGCCAGTGAGACCCAGTACTTC.

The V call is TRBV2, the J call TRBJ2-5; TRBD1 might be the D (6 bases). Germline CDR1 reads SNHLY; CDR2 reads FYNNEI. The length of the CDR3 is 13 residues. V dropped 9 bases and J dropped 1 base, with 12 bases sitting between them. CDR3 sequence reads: CASNRDTQETQYF. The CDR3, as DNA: TGTGCCAGTAACCGGGACACCCAAGAGACCCAGTACTTC.

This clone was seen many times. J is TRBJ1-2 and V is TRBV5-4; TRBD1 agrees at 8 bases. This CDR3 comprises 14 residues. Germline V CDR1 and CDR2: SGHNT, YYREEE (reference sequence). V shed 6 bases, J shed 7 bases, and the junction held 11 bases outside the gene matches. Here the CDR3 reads CASTRGTGGFGYTF. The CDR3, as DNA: TGTGCCAGCACCAGAGGGACAGGTGGATTTGGCTACACCTTC.

DNA of the CDR3: TGTGCCTGGGGGGGCCTGGGATACACTGAAGCTTTCTTT. The encoded protein is CAWGGLGYTEAFF. The J gene is TRBJ1-1, the V gene TRBV30; D may be TRBD1 (6 bases). V lost 5 bases to trimming and J lost 3 bases, with 13 bases between them. This CDR3 has 13 amino acids. Germline V gene lookup returns CDR1 GTSNPN and CDR2 SVGIG (reference sequence).

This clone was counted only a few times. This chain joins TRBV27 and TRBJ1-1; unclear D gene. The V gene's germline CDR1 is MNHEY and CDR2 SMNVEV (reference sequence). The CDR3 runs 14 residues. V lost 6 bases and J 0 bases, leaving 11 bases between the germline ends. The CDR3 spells CASRPHSMNTEAFF. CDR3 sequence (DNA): TGTGCCAGCAGGCCACACAGTATGAACACTGAAGCTTTCTTT.

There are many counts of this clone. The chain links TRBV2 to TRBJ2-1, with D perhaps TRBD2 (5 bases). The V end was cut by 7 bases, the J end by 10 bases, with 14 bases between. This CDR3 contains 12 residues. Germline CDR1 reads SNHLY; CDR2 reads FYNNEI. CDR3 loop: CASIGEIGEQFF. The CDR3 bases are TGTGCCAGCATCGGGGAGATCGGAGAGCAGTTCTTC. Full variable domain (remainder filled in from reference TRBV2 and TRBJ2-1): EPEVTQTPSHQVTQMGQEVILRCVPISNHLYFYWYRQILGQKVEFLVSFYNNEISEKSEIFDDQFSVERPDGSNFTLKIRSTKLEDSAMYFCASIGEIGEQFFGPGTRLTVL.

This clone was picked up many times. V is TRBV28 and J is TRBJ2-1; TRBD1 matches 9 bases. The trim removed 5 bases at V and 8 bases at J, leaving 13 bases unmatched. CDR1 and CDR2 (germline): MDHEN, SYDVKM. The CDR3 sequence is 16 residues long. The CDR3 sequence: CASSLLGTGKRDEQFF. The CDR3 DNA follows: TGTGCCAGCAGTCTCCTCGGGACAGGGAAGAGGGATGAGCAGTTCTTC.

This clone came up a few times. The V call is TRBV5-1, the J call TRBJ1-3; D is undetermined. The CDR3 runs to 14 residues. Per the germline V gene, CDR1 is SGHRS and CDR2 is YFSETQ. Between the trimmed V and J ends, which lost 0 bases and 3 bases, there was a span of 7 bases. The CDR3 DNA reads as TGCGCCAGCAGCTTGGATGGGAGTGGAAACACCATATATTTT. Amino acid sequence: CASSLDGSGNTIYF.

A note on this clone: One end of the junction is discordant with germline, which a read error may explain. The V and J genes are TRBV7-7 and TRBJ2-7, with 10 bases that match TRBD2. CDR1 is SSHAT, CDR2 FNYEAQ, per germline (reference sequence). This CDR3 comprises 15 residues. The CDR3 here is CASSPGLAGVYEQYF. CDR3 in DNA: TGTGCTAGCAGCCCTGGGCTAGCGGGAGTCTACGAGCAGTACTTC.

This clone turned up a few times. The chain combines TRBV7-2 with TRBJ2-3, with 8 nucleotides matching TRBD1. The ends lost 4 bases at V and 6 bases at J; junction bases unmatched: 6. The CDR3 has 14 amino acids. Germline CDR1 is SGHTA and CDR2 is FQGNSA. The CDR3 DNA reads TGTGCCAGCAGCTCCCAGGGGGCGACGGATACGCAGTATTTT. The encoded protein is CASSSQGATDTQYF.

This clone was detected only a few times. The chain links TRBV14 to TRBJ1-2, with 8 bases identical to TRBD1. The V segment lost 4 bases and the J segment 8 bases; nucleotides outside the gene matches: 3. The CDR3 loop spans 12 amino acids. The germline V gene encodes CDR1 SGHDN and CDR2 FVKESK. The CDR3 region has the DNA TGTGCCAGCAGCCGACAGGGGAAGGGCTACACCTTC. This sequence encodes CASSRQGKGYTF.

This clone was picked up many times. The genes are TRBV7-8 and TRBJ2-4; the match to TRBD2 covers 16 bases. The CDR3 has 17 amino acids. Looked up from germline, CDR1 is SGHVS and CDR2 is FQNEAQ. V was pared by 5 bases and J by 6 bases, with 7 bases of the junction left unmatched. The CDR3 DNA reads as TGTGCCAGCAGCCTCGGGACTAGCGGGAGGGCCGTAAACATTCAGTACTTC. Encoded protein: CASSLGTSGRAVNIQYF.